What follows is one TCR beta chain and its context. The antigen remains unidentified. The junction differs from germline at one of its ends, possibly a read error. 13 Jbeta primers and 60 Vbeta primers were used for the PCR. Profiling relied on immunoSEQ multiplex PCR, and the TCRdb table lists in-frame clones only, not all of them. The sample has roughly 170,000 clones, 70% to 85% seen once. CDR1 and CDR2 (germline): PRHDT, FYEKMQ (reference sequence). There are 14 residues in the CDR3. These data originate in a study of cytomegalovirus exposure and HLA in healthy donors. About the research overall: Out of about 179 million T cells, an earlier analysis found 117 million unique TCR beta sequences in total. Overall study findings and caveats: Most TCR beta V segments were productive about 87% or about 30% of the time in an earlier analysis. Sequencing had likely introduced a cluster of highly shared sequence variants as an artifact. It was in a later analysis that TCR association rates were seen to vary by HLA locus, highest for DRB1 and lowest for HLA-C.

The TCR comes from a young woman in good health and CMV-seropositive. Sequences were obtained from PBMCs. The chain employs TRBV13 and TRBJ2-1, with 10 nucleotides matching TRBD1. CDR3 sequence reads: CASSLGDRGNEQFF. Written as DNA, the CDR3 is TGTGCCAGCAGTTTAGGGGACAGGGGTAATGAGCAGTTCTTC.